A single sample is the source of the 18 T cell receptor beta chains below, sequenced in a study of cytomegalovirus exposure and HLA in healthy donors. It was with 60 Vbeta and 13 Jbeta primers that the PCR ran. Only in-frame clones appear in the TCRdb table, and some are missing; sequencing was by immunoSEQ multiplex PCR. The table records some 110,000 clones, over 60% of them present only once. Sample: PBMCs. These receptors all stem from a man aged 30 to 45 in good health and CMV-seropositive.

The V call is TRBV6-5, the J call TRBJ2-7, with unresolved D. Germline CDR1 reads MNHEY; CDR2 reads SVGAGI. CDR3 length equals 12 residues. V was trimmed by 6 bases and J by 2 bases, leaving 8 bases between them. The CDR3 sequence: CASRALAYEQYF. The CDR3 DNA is TGTGCCAGCAGAGCCCTAGCCTACGAGCAGTACTTC.

This clone appeared a few times. The chain recombines TRBV6-5 with TRBJ1-5, with 9 bases matching TRBD1. V shed 6 bases, J shed 6 bases, and the junction held 9 bases outside the gene matches. The CDR3 is made up of 15 amino acids. Germline loops: CDR1 MNHEY, CDR2 SVGAGI. CDR3 in DNA: TGTGCCAGCAGCCGGGGACAGGGTAAGGTTCAGCCCCAGCATTTT. Its protein product is CASSRGQGKVQPQHF.

This sequence joins TRBV4-3 and TRBJ2-7; 10 positions agree with TRBD2. The germline gives CDR1 LGHNA, CDR2 YSLEER. This CDR3 comprises 14 residues. V lost 1 base to trimming and J lost 3 bases; unmatched junction nucleotides: 0. CDR3 coding DNA: TGCGCCAGCAGCCAAGGGACTAGCGGCTACGAGCAGTACTTC. The encoded protein is CASSQGTSGYEQYF.

The rearrangement joins TRBV2 to TRBJ1-6; TRBD1 might be the D (5 bases). Trimming shortened V by 3 bases and J by 8 bases, and 11 bases separated the two germline ends. The CDR3 contains 14 residues. Germline-derived CDR1 and CDR2 are SNHLY and FYNNEI. CDR3 sequence (DNA): TGTGCCAGCAGTGAGGAGGGGAAGGATTCACCCCTCCACTTT. Translating gives CASSEEGKDSPLHF.

The chain recombines TRBV5-1 with TRBJ1-4; D may be TRBD1 (6 bases). The CDR3 totals 14 residues. CDR1 is SGHRS, CDR2 YFSETQ, per germline. Trimming removed 0 bases from V and 8 bases from J, with 11 bases in between. The CDR3 DNA follows: TGCGCCAGCAGCTTGGATGGGACAACCGAAAAACTGTTTTTT. This translates into CASSLDGTTEKLFF.

The chain recombines TRBV19 with TRBJ2-2; 7 bases map to TRBD1. Losses at the gene ends were 4 bases for V and 1 base for J; bases not matched to a gene: 3. There are 15 residues in the CDR3. Germline assignment: CDR1 LNHDA and CDR2 SQIVND (reference sequence). The CDR3 spells CASSTRTGNTGELFF. Here the CDR3 DNA reads TGTGCCAGTAGTACACGGACAGGGAACACCGGGGAGCTGTTTTTT. The complete variable domain, with remaining parts taken from reference TRBV19 and TRBJ2-2, reads DGGITQSPKYLFRKEGQNVTLSCEQNLNHDAMYWYRQDPGQGLRLIYYSQIVNDFQKGDIAEGYSVSREKKESFPLTVTSAQKNPTAFYLCASSTRTGNTGELFFGEGSRLTVL.

Only one count was recorded for this clone. The chain recombines TRBV27 with TRBJ2-3; D might be TRBD1 (7 bases). There are 15 residues in the CDR3. The germline gives CDR1 MNHEY, CDR2 SMNVEV (reference sequence). V was trimmed by 7 bases and J by 3 bases, leaving 17 bases between them. DNA of the CDR3: TGTGCCAGCAAAAGGAGGGGGCAGAGTACAGATACGCAGTATTTT. This codes for CASKRRGQSTDTQYF.

V is TRBV9 and J is TRBJ2-5; 13 bases agree with TRBD2. This CDR3 is 17 amino acids long. The trim removed 4 bases at V and 4 bases at J, leaving 10 bases unmatched. Germline loops: CDR1 SGDLS, CDR2 YYNGEE. The CDR3 DNA follows: TGTGCCAGCAGCCGCTTCTGGACTAGCGGGAGTACAGAGACCCAGTACTTC. This encodes CASSRFWTSGSTETQYF.

V and J are TRBV6-6 and TRBJ2-1; 7 nucleotides match TRBD2. The CDR3 sequence is 15 residues long. Losses at the gene ends were 5 bases for V and 4 bases for J; bases not matched to a gene: 8. Germline lookup yields CDR1 MNHNY and CDR2 SVGAGI (reference sequence). The CDR3 sequence: CASSAYSGLYNEQFF. For the CDR3, the DNA is TGTGCCAGCAGTGCATATAGCGGGCTGTACAATGAGCAGTTCTTC.

In DNA, the CDR3 is TGTGCCAGCAGCCCAGGGAATGAGCAGTTCTTC. Its translation is CASSPGNEQFF. The chain has TRBV13 and TRBJ2-1, with a tentative D call TRBD1 (5 bases). Germline CDR1 and CDR2: PRHDT and FYEKMQ (reference sequence). The germline V and J ends were trimmed by 5 bases and 7 bases, with 6 bases remaining between them. The CDR3 is made up of 11 amino acids.

CDR3 loop: CASSLVIGGGAKGTDTQYF. The CDR3 region has the DNA TGTGCCAGCAGCTTAGTTATCGGCGGGGGGGCCAAGGGCACAGATACGCAGTATTTT. This sequence joins TRBV7-2 and TRBJ2-3; 9 bases align to TRBD2. CDR3 length equals 19 residues. Germline values: CDR1 SGHTA, CDR2 FQGNSA. Trimming at V came to 1 base and at J to 1 base, leaving 12 bases not matched to a gene.

This chain joins TRBV7-9 and TRBJ2-7, with D unresolved. The CDR3 length is 14 residues. CDR1 SEHNR and CDR2 FQNEAQ come from the germline V gene (reference sequence). V dropped 0 bases and J dropped 1 base, with 7 bases sitting between them. The CDR3 bases are TGTGCCAGCAGCTTAGCGGCCAGGTCCTACGAGCAGTACTTC. The encoded protein is CASSLAARSYEQYF.

The chain joins TRBV7-9 to TRBJ2-2, with D uncertain. The germline V gene has CDR1 SEHNR and CDR2 FQNEAQ (reference sequence). The CDR3 loop spans 13 amino acids. The germline V and J ends were trimmed by 5 bases and 6 bases, with 10 bases remaining between them. CDR3 coding DNA: TGTGCCAGCAGCATCCAGGTGTCCGGGGAGCTGTTTTTT. It codes for CASSIQVSGELFF.

The J gene is TRBJ1-2, the V gene TRBV4-3; D perhaps matches TRBD1 (5 bases). Germline lookup yields CDR1 LGHNA and CDR2 YSLEER. V was trimmed by 2 bases and J by 0 bases, leaving 16 bases between them. The CDR3 is made up of 17 amino acids. Here the CDR3 DNA reads TGCGCCAGCAGCCAAAATCTGGGGGGGACGTCTAACTATGGCTACACCTTC. This gives the protein CASSQNLGGTSNYGYTF.

In DNA form, the CDR3 reads TGCGCCAGCAGCTTAGTAGTGGGGGGGCCAACAGATACGCAGTATTTT. It yields the protein CASSLVVGGPTDTQYF. The rearrangement uses TRBV5-1 and TRBJ2-3, with TRBD2 as a possible D gene (7 bases). The V and J ends lost 2 bases and 3 bases respectively, with 16 bases between them. The CDR3 contains 16 residues. CDR1 and CDR2 (germline): SGHRS, YFSETQ.

This clone was counted once. This sequence joins TRBV27 and TRBJ1-5, with 7 bases aligning to TRBD1. CDR3 length equals 16 residues. Germline V gene lookup returns CDR1 MNHEY and CDR2 SMNVEV (reference sequence). V was clipped by 3 bases and J by 7 bases; unmatched bases: 12. CDR3 DNA: TGTGCCAGCAGTTTGTCGTACAGGGGAATTGGGCAGCCCCAGCATTTT. This encodes CASSLSYRGIGQPQHF.

This clone showed up just a few times. The chain links TRBV6-5 to TRBJ2-1, with 10 positions matching TRBD2. Unmatched junction bases numbered 8, after V lost 0 bases and J lost 9 bases. The CDR3 loop spans 16 amino acids. The germline V gene encodes CDR1 MNHEY and CDR2 SVGAGI. The DNA for the CDR3 is TGTGCCAGCAGTTACTCGTGGCTAGCGGGGGCAGGTGAGCAGTTCTTC. Residues: CASSYSWLAGAGEQFF.

The chain combines TRBV19 with TRBJ2-7; 8 positions match TRBD2. V was pared by 7 bases and J by 2 bases, with 10 bases of the junction left unmatched. This CDR3 is 15 amino acids long. Germline CDR1 reads LNHDA; CDR2 reads SQIVND (reference sequence). The CDR3 reads CASNRAGATTYEQYF. The CDR3 coding sequence is TGTGCCAGTAACCGAGCGGGAGCCACCACCTACGAGCAGTACTTC.